The 26 T cell receptor beta chains listed next were all sequenced from one sample in a study of T cells in localized non-small cell lung cancer. Sequenced by immunoSEQ multiplex PCR; TCRdb stores in-frame clones only, minus some. The table shows approximately 83,000 clones, with approximately 91% occurring only once. The sequences come from PBMCs, collected before any cancer treatment. Receptors originate from a woman aged 35-70 years with stage II squamous cell lung carcinoma.

This sequence joins TRBV6-1 and TRBJ1-5; possible D gene TRBD1, 6 bases. The CDR3 runs to 17 residues. Trimming stripped 1 base from V and 6 bases from J, with 19 bases between. The germline CDR1 and CDR2 sequences are MNHNS and SASEGT. The CDR3 DNA reads as TGTGCCAGCAGTGAAGTAGCGGCAAGGGGGGGTAGTCAGCCCCAGCATTTT. This codes for CASSEVAARGGSQPQHF.

The chain recombines TRBV5-6 with TRBJ2-1; maybe TRBD2 (6 bases). Trimming removed 3 bases at V and 8 bases at J, with 15 bases between. This CDR3 spans 14 amino acids. CDR1 is SGHDT and CDR2 is YYEEEE in the germline V gene. The CDR3 sequence is CASSSGALGHEQFF. The CDR3 DNA sequence: TGTGCCAGCAGCTCGGGAGCCTTGGGCCATGAGCAGTTCTTC. The full variable domain, in which reference TRBV5-6 and TRBJ2-1 provide the parts outside the CDR3, is DAGVTQSPTHLIKTRGQQVTLRCSPKSGHDTVSWYQQALGQGPQFIFQYYEEEERQRGNFPDRFSGHQFPNYSSELNVNALLLGDSALYLCASSSGALGHEQFFGPGTRLTVL.

J is TRBJ2-7 and V is TRBV19; unclear D gene. Trimming removed 9 bases from V and 3 bases from J, with 15 bases in between. Germline lookup yields CDR1 LNHDA and CDR2 SQIVND (reference sequence). The length of the CDR3 is 13 residues. The CDR3 DNA follows: TGTGCCAGCGGTGATGGGTGGGGCTACGAGCAGTACTTC. Translation: CASGDGWGYEQYF.

This clone was seen once. This chain links TRBV6-1 with TRBJ1-2; no clear D. Germline V lookup: CDR1 MNHNS, CDR2 SASEGT. V gave up 0 bases and J gave up 3 bases, with 8 bases separating them. This CDR3 has 14 residues. CDR3 in amino acids: CASSEALQHYGYTF. The CDR3 DNA is TGTGCCAGCAGTGAAGCGCTACAGCACTATGGCTACACCTTC.

This clone showed up just once. The rearrangement links TRBV5-1 to TRBJ2-7; 7 bases are shared with TRBD2. Unmatched junction bases numbered 5, after V lost 0 bases and J lost 2 bases. This CDR3 region has 15 residues. CDR1 and CDR2 from the germline V gene are SGHRS and YFSETQ. CDR3: CASSLGGGGTYEQYF. In DNA form, the CDR3 reads TGCGCCAGCAGCTTGGGCGGGGGTGGAACCTACGAGCAGTACTTC.

The CDR3 sequence: CASSFTDSRGQPQHF. Here the CDR3 DNA reads TGTGCCAGCAGCTTCACGGACAGTAGAGGACAGCCCCAGCATTTT. V usage is TRBV11-2 and J usage is TRBJ1-5; a weak D match, TRBD1 (6 bases). The CDR3 runs 15 residues. Germline CDR1 and CDR2: SGHAT and FQNNGV. Trimming took 3 bases from V and 7 from J, leaving 16 bases between them.

V usage is TRBV2 and J usage is TRBJ1-4, with 8 nucleotides matching TRBD1. This CDR3 region has 14 residues. V trimming: 8 bases; J trimming: 8 bases; junction bases outside the gene matches: 10. Germline-derived CDR1 and CDR2 are SNHLY and FYNNEI. The CDR3: CASARTGPSEKLFF. The CDR3 bases are TGTGCCAGCGCCCGGACAGGGCCCTCAGAAAAACTGTTTTTT. Full variable domain (outside the CDR3, taken from reference TRBV2 and TRBJ1-4): EPEVTQTPSHQVTQMGQEVILRCVPISNHLYFYWYRQILGQKVEFLVSFYNNEISEKSEIFDDQFSVERPDGSNFTLKIRSTKLEDSAMYFCASARTGPSEKLFFGSGTQLSVL.

CDR3 in DNA: TGTGCCAGCAGCTTAGTGCCGGGAAGCTCCTATAATTCACCCCTCCACTTT. It is translated as CASSLVPGSSYNSPLHF. The chain couples TRBV11-2 to TRBJ1-6; no definite D call. With 1 base removed from V and 0 bases from J, the gap between germline ends came to 10 bases. The CDR3 covers 17 residues. CDR1 is SGHAT, CDR2 FQNNGV, per germline.

V is TRBV14 and J is TRBJ1-2; possibly TRBD1 for D (6 bases). With 2 bases removed from V and 6 bases from J, the gap between germline ends came to 13 bases. The CDR3 is 14 residues long. Germline V gene sequence: CDR1 SGHDN, CDR2 FVKESK. The CDR3 spells CASSQNTRGDGYTF. As DNA, the CDR3 is TGTGCCAGCAGCCAAAATACCAGGGGAGATGGCTACACCTTC.

The chain recombines TRBV5-6 with TRBJ1-2, with D hard to call. The CDR3 is 13 amino acids. The V gene lost 2 bases and the J gene lost 4 bases, with 9 bases spanning the gap. Per germline, CDR1 SGHDT and CDR2 YYEEEE. CDR3 sequence (DNA): TGTGCCAGCAGCTTCCAAGGGCCCTATGGCTACACCTTC. Translation: CASSFQGPYGYTF.

The chain links TRBV11-2 to TRBJ2-2; 7 nucleotides agree with TRBD1. Trimming at V came to 2 bases and at J to 0 bases, leaving 9 bases not matched to a gene. Germline CDR1 reads SGHAT; CDR2 reads FQNNGV. There are 18 residues in the CDR3. The CDR3 reads CASSLRVTGPPNTGELFF. The CDR3, as DNA: TGTGCCAGCAGCTTAAGGGTGACAGGGCCCCCGAACACCGGGGAGCTGTTTTTT. The whole variable domain, filled in from reference TRBV11-2 and TRBJ2-2, reads EAGVAQSPRYKIIEKRQSVAFWCNPISGHATLYWYQQILGQGPKLLIQFQNNGVVDDSQLPKDRFSAERLKGVDSTLKIQPAKLEDSAVYLCASSLRVTGPPNTGELFFGEGSRLTVL.

The rearrangement links TRBV5-4 to TRBJ2-6, with TRBD2 identical over 9 bases. After removal of 4 bases from V and 1 base from J, the junction contained 6 bases not matched to a gene. The CDR3 totals 17 residues. Germline V gene data show CDR1 as SGHNT and CDR2 as YYREEE (reference sequence). The CDR3 sequence is CASSPGLARSGANVLTF. CDR3 nucleotides: TGTGCCAGCAGCCCAGGACTAGCGAGGTCTGGGGCCAACGTCCTGACTTTC. The whole variable domain, filled in from reference TRBV5-4 and TRBJ2-6, reads ETGVTQSPTHLIKTRGQQVTLRCSSQSGHNTVSWYQQALGQGPQFIFQYYREEENGRGNFPPRFSGLQFPNYSSELNVNALELDDSALYLCASSPGLARSGANVLTFGAGSRLTVL.

CDR3 in DNA: TGTGCCAGTACCCCCTGGCAGGGTGCAGATACGCAGTATTTT. Translating gives CASTPWQGADTQYF. This chain joins TRBV19 and TRBJ2-3; D might be TRBD1 (5 bases). The CDR3 has 14 amino acids. Germline V lookup: CDR1 LNHDA, CDR2 SQIVND (reference sequence). V shed 7 bases and J shed 4 bases, with 15 bases lying between them.

The genes are TRBV7-9 and TRBJ1-4, with D perhaps TRBD1 (5 bases). Germline CDR1 reads SEHNR; CDR2 reads FQNEAQ (reference sequence). V lost 3 bases, J lost 8 bases, and 22 bases lay in between. The CDR3 covers 17 residues. CDR3 DNA: TGTGCCAGCAGCTTGTACACCCAGGGACCCGAGAGAGAAAAACTGTTTTTT. It yields the protein CASSLYTQGPEREKLFF.

This clone appeared once. The V gene is TRBV6-5, the J gene TRBJ1-1; no reliable D call. Germline CDR1 and CDR2: MNHEY and SVGAGI. V was trimmed by 1 base and J by 0 bases, leaving 9 bases between them. CDR3 length equals 15 residues. The CDR3 DNA reads as TGTGCCAGCAGTTACTTTAAGCTATTGAACACTGAAGCTTTCTTT. Its translation: CASSYFKLLNTEAFF.

The rearrangement joins TRBV10-3 to TRBJ2-3; 11 bases fit TRBD2. The CDR3 consists of 14 residues. CDR1 and CDR2 from the germline V gene are ENHRY and SYGVKD. The V gene end was trimmed by 10 bases and the J gene end by 2 bases; junction bases not matched to a gene: 5. The CDR3 nucleotides are TGTGCCACCAAACTAGCGGGAGCCACAGATACGCAGTATTTT. Amino acids: CATKLAGATDTQYF.

The chain carries TRBV5-6 and TRBJ1-1; D gene uncertain. From germline, CDR1 is SGHDT and CDR2 YYEEEE. Trimming left V 0 bases short and J 0 bases short, with 6 bases between. The CDR3 loop spans 14 amino acids. The CDR3 sequence: CASSLAGMNTEAFF. The CDR3 DNA is TGTGCCAGCAGCTTGGCTGGGATGAACACTGAAGCTTTCTTT.

The chain combines TRBV7-9 with TRBJ2-7; D is possibly TRBD2 (6 bases). Germline V gives CDR1 SEHNR, CDR2 FQNEAQ (reference sequence). The CDR3 contains 17 residues. V lost 5 bases to trimming and J lost 2 bases, with 22 bases between them. The CDR3 DNA follows: TGTGCCAGCAGCGAGATCAGGACGGAGGGTACGCCCTACGAGCAGTACTTC. Translation gives CASSEIRTEGTPYEQYF.

The rearrangement uses TRBV5-1 and TRBJ2-1; D is unclear. V gave up 3 bases and J gave up 5 bases, with 18 bases separating them. The CDR3 runs to 16 residues. The V gene's germline CDR1 is SGHRS and CDR2 YFSETQ. CDR3 in amino acids: CASSSLSLTRHNEQFF. In DNA, the CDR3 is TGCGCCAGCAGCTCACTTAGTCTCACGAGGCACAATGAGCAGTTCTTC.

The chain uses TRBV7-9 and TRBJ2-2; 7 nucleotides align to TRBD2. The CDR3 contains 15 residues. Germline V CDR1 and CDR2: SEHNR, FQNEAQ (reference sequence). The V gene end was trimmed by 5 bases and the J gene end by 8 bases; junction bases not matched to a gene: 11. The CDR3 loop reads CASSPGLGNLGELFF. The CDR3, as DNA: TGTGCCAGCAGCCCCGGACTAGGGAACTTAGGGGAGCTGTTTTTT.

In DNA form, the CDR3 reads TGTGCCAGCAGCCAAGGGCCGGGGGAGGTCACTGAAGCTTTCTTT. It codes for CASSQGPGEVTEAFF. V and J are TRBV7-6 and TRBJ1-1; D is possibly TRBD1 (5 bases). CDR1 SGHVS and CDR2 FNYEAQ come from the germline V gene. The CDR3 length is 15 residues. Trimming took off 5 bases at V and 4 bases at J, with 17 bases between the two ends.

V and J are TRBV7-9 and TRBJ2-5, with 7 bases matching TRBD2. The germline CDR1 and CDR2 sequences are SEHNR and FQNEAQ (reference sequence). V trimming: 3 bases; J trimming: 4 bases; junction bases outside the gene matches: 14. The CDR3 has 17 residues. The CDR3 region has the DNA TGTGCCAGCAGCTTGGGGAGGGCCCAGAGGGGCCGAGAGACCCAGTACTTC. This translates into CASSLGRAQRGRETQYF.

The J gene is TRBJ2-1, the V gene TRBV7-9, with a weak D call TRBD2 (6 bases). Germline CDR1 and CDR2: SEHNR and FQNEAQ (reference sequence). V was pared by 5 bases and J by 4 bases, with 15 bases between. The CDR3 extends over 15 amino acids. The CDR3: CASSLWGVGYNEQFF. The DNA of the CDR3 is TGTGCCAGCAGCCTGTGGGGGGTAGGGTACAATGAGCAGTTCTTC.

The CDR3 reads CASSLVSWGQVTNKNIQYF. For the CDR3, the DNA is TGCGCCAGCAGCTTGGTATCTTGGGGTCAGGTAACCAACAAAAACATTCAGTACTTC. The V gene is TRBV5-1, the J gene TRBJ2-4, with D hard to call. Germline values: CDR1 SGHRS, CDR2 YFSETQ. This CDR3 has 19 residues. Between the trimmed V and J ends, which lost 0 bases and 3 bases, there was a span of 22 bases.

The genes are TRBV5-3 and TRBJ1-2; D gene uncertain. Being an ORF, TRBV5-3 has a function that is uncertain. Trimming stripped 4 bases from V and 1 base from J, with 23 bases between. This CDR3 region has 18 residues. The CDR3 sequence is CARSRKDPREGHNYGYTF. In DNA form, the CDR3 reads TGTGCCAGAAGCCGAAAGGACCCAAGGGAGGGCCATAACTATGGCTACACCTTC.

The rearrangement joins TRBV5-6 to TRBJ1-2; D is undetermined. The CDR3 has 13 residues. CDR1 SGHDT and CDR2 YYEEEE come from the germline V gene. V lost 6 bases and J 4 bases, leaving 13 bases between the germline ends. The CDR3 protein is CASTRTRRYGYTF. The CDR3 DNA is TGTGCCAGCACCCGAACGAGGCGCTATGGCTACACCTTC.